This TCR beta chain was retrieved from a study of blood T cells in healthy people across ages. Whole-study results and caveats: Across samples, TCR beta diversity tracked strongly with naive T cell percentage. Without sorted subsets, naive and antigen-experienced compartments could not be conclusively compared.

As concerns this clonotype: Its target is not known.

The CDR3 loop spans 15 amino acids. Germline CDR1 reads SGHTA; CDR2 reads FQGNSA. V lost 1 base and J lost 3, with 10 bases in between. The donors, all healthy, were Caucasians living in Russia, aged roughly 6 to 100. The authors extracted at least 5 micrograms of total RNA per sample. For the second PCR, which ran for roughly 6 to 12 cycles, a sample-barcoded 5' primer and a J-beta primer mix were used. Each CDR3 protein is one row after TCRdb ran MiXCR on the 5' RACE reads. This repertoire shows hundreds of thousands of distinct CDR3 sequences, more than 25% found once; its top ten account for roughly 17%.

The clonotype comes from an elderly woman in good health. Sequencing used blood. V usage is TRBV7-2 and J usage is TRBJ1-5; D unresolved. The CDR3 nucleotides are TGTGCCAGCAGCTTAGTTGGTCAAAACAATCAGCCCCAGCATTTT. Amino acid sequence: CASSLVGQNNQPQHF.